A selection of T cell receptor beta chains follows, all from one sample in a study of T-cell memory formation after mild COVID-19. TCRdb used MiXCR to reprocess the 5' RACE reads, holding one entry per CDR3 protein. The repertoire holds just over 400,000 distinct CDR3 sequences, with 20% to 25% as singletons. Sequenced material: PBMCs or a T cell subset sorted from them (not recorded which). The receptors were sampled from an adult woman who had mild COVID-19 (a few samples of this study predate the infection). Cell type and time point are not known. Both conserved end residues are part of each CDR3. The order of the fields is CDR3 protein, CDR3 DNA, clone size, CDR3 length, V gene, D gene, J gene. D genes are given only for firm matches. Clone size is not always given. Where it is, it says once, few, many or a class for expanded clones.

CDR3aa: CASSSTRKTGGPDYGYTF
CDR3nt: TGTGCCAGCAGCTCCACCCGGAAAACAGGGGGCCCCGACTATGGCTACACCTTC
abundance: .
len: 18
v_gene: TRBV7-8
d_gene: TRBD1
j_gene: TRBJ1-2

CDR3aa: CASSFLMGLPNTEAFF
CDR3nt: TGCGCCAGCAGCTTTTTGATGGGCCTCCCGAACACTGAAGCTTTCTTT
abundance: few
len: 16
v_gene: TRBV5-1
d_gene: .
j_gene: TRBJ1-1

CDR3aa: CASSIDRDDNEQFF
CDR3nt: TGTGCCAGCAGTATCGACAGGGACGACAATGAGCAGTTCTTC
abundance: .
len: 14
v_gene: TRBV12-3/TRBV12-4
d_gene: TRBD1
j_gene: TRBJ2-1

CDR3aa: CASTRNTHHTDTQYF
CDR3nt: TGTGCCAGCACCAGGAACACTCACCACACAGATACGCAGTATTTT
abundance: few
len: 15
v_gene: TRBV6-2/TRBV6-3
d_gene: .
j_gene: TRBJ2-3

CDR3aa: CASGEISYEQYF
CDR3nt: TGTGCCAGCGGGGAGATCTCCTACGAGCAGTACTTC
abundance: .
len: 12
v_gene: TRBV6-5
d_gene: .
j_gene: TRBJ2-7

CDR3aa: CASSPGTHDAFF
CDR3nt: TGCGCCAGCAGCCCCGGGACACACGACGCTTTCTTT
abundance: few
len: 12
v_gene: TRBV5-1
d_gene: .
j_gene: TRBJ1-1

CDR3aa: CASSQAVTSGGVYEQYF
CDR3nt: TGCGCCAGCAGCCAAGCCGTGACTAGCGGGGGGGTCTACGAGCAGTACTTC
abundance: few
len: 17
v_gene: TRBV4-1
d_gene: TRBD2
j_gene: TRBJ2-7

CDR3aa: CASSNLAGGTKETQYF
CDR3nt: TGTGCCAGCAGCAACCTAGCGGGGGGGACAAAAGAGACCCAGTACTTC
abundance: .
len: 16
v_gene: TRBV9
d_gene: TRBD2
j_gene: TRBJ2-5

CDR3aa: CASSPRSAGGLADSGANVLTF
CDR3nt: TGTGCCAGCAGCCCCCGTTCGGCAGGGGGACTAGCAGACTCTGGGGCCAACGTCCTGACTTTC
abundance: few
len: 21
v_gene: TRBV9
d_gene: TRBD2
j_gene: TRBJ2-6

CDR3aa: CATSRDLGGFNEQYF
CDR3nt: TGTGCCACCAGCAGAGATCTCGGGGGCTTCAACGAGCAGTACTTC
abundance: .
len: 15
v_gene: TRBV15
d_gene: .
j_gene: TRBJ2-7

CDR3aa: CASSLARAETNGYTF
CDR3nt: TGTGCCAGCAGCTTAGCGAGGGCAGAGACTAATGGCTACACCTTC
abundance: few
len: 15
v_gene: TRBV7-9
d_gene: .
j_gene: TRBJ1-2

CDR3aa: CASRPRGGATEAFF
CDR3nt: TGTGCCAGCAGGCCCAGGGGGGGAGCCACTGAAGCTTTCTTT
abundance: .
len: 14
v_gene: TRBV11-2
d_gene: TRBD1
j_gene: TRBJ1-1

CDR3aa: CATSDSGAEQFF
CDR3nt: TGTGCCACCAGTGATTCTGGGGCTGAGCAGTTCTTC
abundance: few
len: 12
v_gene: TRBV24-1
d_gene: .
j_gene: TRBJ2-1

CDR3aa: CAISGGTGENYEQYF
CDR3nt: TGTGCCATCAGTGGGGGGACAGGGGAAAACTACGAGCAGTACTTC
abundance: many
len: 15
v_gene: TRBV10-3
d_gene: TRBD1
j_gene: TRBJ2-7

CDR3aa: CASSPPTRQETQYF
CDR3nt: TGTGCCAGCTCACCACCGACCCGGCAGGAGACCCAGTACTTC
abundance: few
len: 14
v_gene: TRBV18
d_gene: .
j_gene: TRBJ2-5

CDR3aa: CAISESLVGDGAYEQYF
CDR3nt: TGTGCCATCAGTGAGTCGTTGGTGGGAGACGGAGCCTACGAGCAGTACTTC
abundance: many
len: 17
v_gene: TRBV10-3
d_gene: .
j_gene: TRBJ2-7